These T cell receptor beta chains were read from a single sample in a study of blood T cells in healthy people across ages. TCRdb re-called the 5' RACE reads with MiXCR, one entry per CDR3 protein. The sample contains under 2,000,000 distinct CDR3 sequences, about 49% of which appear only once. Input material: blood. The source is a woman between 35 and 50 years old in good health. The CDR3 runs from the conserved cysteine through the conserved F or W. The D gene is left open where the match is weak.

CDR3 protein: CASSTPRLANEQFF
D gene: TRBD2
J gene: TRBJ2-1
V gene: TRBV28

CDR3 protein: CASGLDSGVYEQYF
D gene: .
J gene: TRBJ2-7
V gene: TRBV4-2

CDR3 protein: CASTRSGGPYNEQFF
D gene: TRBD2
J gene: TRBJ2-1
V gene: TRBV6-2/TRBV6-3

CDR3 protein: CASSSTVFQGAGANVLTF
D gene: .
J gene: TRBJ2-6
V gene: TRBV28

CDR3 protein: CATSDSDRKQYF
D gene: .
J gene: TRBJ2-7
V gene: TRBV24-1

CDR3 protein: CASSSRTGRDEQYF
D gene: .
J gene: TRBJ2-7
V gene: TRBV7-9

CDR3 protein: CSVVHGPPQGYGYTF
D gene: .
J gene: TRBJ1-2
V gene: TRBV29-1

CDR3 protein: CASSQDWTDSGGLGSGANVLTF
D gene: TRBD2
J gene: TRBJ2-6
V gene: TRBV4-3

CDR3 protein: CASSLSGVEAQYF
D gene: .
J gene: TRBJ2-5
V gene: TRBV7-3

CDR3 protein: CAGEGINSPLHF
D gene: .
J gene: TRBJ1-6
V gene: TRBV6-6

CDR3 protein: CASSDSQNYEQYF
D gene: .
J gene: TRBJ2-7
V gene: TRBV6-6

CDR3 protein: CSARVNYGYTF
D gene: .
J gene: TRBJ1-2
V gene: TRBV20-1

CDR3 protein: CASSPEPGDQPQHF
D gene: .
J gene: TRBJ1-5
V gene: TRBV7-3

CDR3 protein: CSVGVLSSYNEQYF
D gene: .
J gene: .
V gene: TRBV29-1

CDR3 protein: CASGLGQDIGDKQFF
D gene: .
J gene: TRBJ2-1
V gene: TRBV12-5

CDR3 protein: CASSQDPSLSFYNEQFF
D gene: .
J gene: TRBJ2-1
V gene: TRBV4-1